These 8 T cell receptor beta chains originate from one sample sequenced in a study of beta chain features in type 1 diabetes. The authors reverse transcribed all of the isolated RNA, so sequencing captured expressed TCRB transcripts. Clones were read by immunoSEQ multiplex PCR, and TCRdb kept only the in-frame ones, dropping some. The table records about 240,000 clones, about 30% of them present only once. Material for sequencing was central memory CD4+ T cells from blood. The source is a man aged 25-45 years in good health.

This clone was seen only a few times. The rearrangement uses TRBV6-1 and TRBJ1-2; D is perhaps TRBD1 (5 bases). V dropped 6 bases and J dropped 4 bases, with 18 bases sitting between them. The germline V gene encodes CDR1 MNHNS and CDR2 SASEGT. The CDR3 extends over 15 amino acids. The CDR3 DNA reads TGTGCCAGCAGCGCCTATCTTCAGGGCACCTATGGCTACACCTTC. It encodes CASSAYLQGTYGYTF.

This clone was observed a handful of times. One end of the junction does not line up with germline, which may come from a read error. This chain's CDR3 is CASALRQGAYYGYTF. The CDR3, as DNA: TGTGCCAGCGCCCTGCGGCAGGGGGCTTACTACGGCTACACCTTC. This chain connects TRBV27 to TRBJ1-2; 8 nucleotides match TRBD1. Per germline, CDR1 MNHEY and CDR2 SMNVEV (reference sequence). The CDR3 totals 15 residues.

The chain links TRBV29-1 to TRBJ2-2; no reliable D call. V lost 8 bases to trimming and J lost 1 base, with 8 bases between them. CDR3 length: 12 residues. Germline assignment: CDR1 SQVTM and CDR2 ANQGSEA. In nucleotides, the CDR3 is TGCAGCTTCCGGCAGAACACCGGGGAGCTGTTTTTT. It specifies CSFRQNTGELFF.

The chain joins TRBV27 to TRBJ2-7; 11 nucleotides agree with TRBD1. The CDR3 runs 15 residues. Trimming cost V 4 bases and J 6 bases; bases outside gene matches: 8. Germline CDR1 and CDR2: MNHEY and SMNVEV (reference sequence). CDR3 in amino acids: CASSSPGQGGGEQYF. CDR3 sequence (DNA): TGTGCCAGCAGTTCGCCGGGACAGGGGGGAGGCGAGCAGTACTTC.

This chain uses TRBV15 with TRBJ1-2; 8 nucleotides match TRBD1. The CDR3 runs 15 residues. J lost 3 bases, V lost 2 bases, and 5 bases had no gene match. Germline V lookup: CDR1 LNHNV, CDR2 YYDKDF (reference sequence). CDR3 residues: CATSRSGGWDYGYTF. CDR3 bases: TGTGCCACCAGCAGATCAGGGGGCTGGGACTATGGCTACACCTTC.

The genes are TRBV30 and TRBJ1-2; 7 nucleotides agree with TRBD1. The CDR3 has 15 residues. The germline gives CDR1 GTSNPN, CDR2 SVGIG (reference sequence). The V segment lost 0 bases and the J segment 4 bases; nucleotides outside the gene matches: 8. Here the CDR3 reads CAWSVERGLGYGYTF. The CDR3 region has the DNA TGTGCCTGGAGTGTAGAGAGGGGGCTTGGCTATGGCTACACCTTC.

The rearrangement joins TRBV5-6 to TRBJ1-2; D may be TRBD1 (6 bases). Germline CDR1 is SGHDT and CDR2 is YYEEEE. The ends were cut back, 1 base at V and 2 bases at J, with 9 bases in the middle. The CDR3 is 14 residues long. CDR3 DNA sequence: TGTGCCAGCAGCTTGAACCAGGGGAACTATGGCTACACCTTC. Translated: CASSLNQGNYGYTF.

This clone was seen a handful of times. Other DNA sequences from this sample encode an identical CDR3 as well. The V gene is TRBV10-3, the J gene TRBJ2-5; weak D call: TRBD2 (5 bases). The V and J ends lost 4 bases and 5 bases respectively, with 5 bases between them. This CDR3 region has 11 residues. Germline V gene sequence: CDR1 ENHRY, CDR2 SYGVKD. The CDR3 nucleotides are TGTGCCATCAGTGGCGGGGAGACCCAGTACTTC. Protein sequence: CAISGGETQYF.